These 16 T cell receptor beta chains were sequenced from one sample in a study of cytomegalovirus exposure and HLA in healthy donors. The PCR had 60 Vbeta and 13 Jbeta primers. Produced via immunoSEQ multiplex PCR; TCRdb's table is partial and in-frame only. The top ten clones hold under 1.1% of a sample with roughly 170,000 clones, almost 85% of them seen once. The specimen sequenced was PBMCs. The source of these receptors is a man younger than 40 in good health and CMV-seronegative.

J is TRBJ2-7 and V is TRBV2; TRBD2 might be the D (5 bases). Trimming shortened V by 7 bases and J by 6 bases, and 19 bases separated the two germline ends. The CDR3 loop spans 14 amino acids. Germline V CDR1 and CDR2: SNHLY, FYNNEI. The CDR3 bases are TGTGCCAGCAATTCAGAAAGCGGAGCGTTCGAGCAGTACTTC. Protein product: CASNSESGAFEQYF.

The chain has TRBV4-1 and TRBJ1-6, with unresolved D. This CDR3 comprises 17 residues. The germline gives CDR1 MGHRA, CDR2 YSYEKL. V was trimmed by 1 base and J by 3 bases, leaving 13 bases between them. The CDR3 region is CASSQVSEADYNSPLHF. In DNA, the CDR3 is TGCGCCAGCAGCCAAGTCAGCGAGGCCGACTATAATTCACCCCTCCACTTT.

The rearrangement uses TRBV6-6 and TRBJ1-1; D ambiguous. Germline V lookup: CDR1 MNHNY, CDR2 SVGAGI (reference sequence). Trimming took 2 bases from V and 7 from J, leaving 8 bases between them. The CDR3 extends over 12 amino acids. CDR3 residues: CASSYGGSEAFF. Written as DNA, the CDR3 is TGTGCCAGCAGTTACGGAGGCAGTGAAGCTTTCTTT.

This clone was seen just once. This CDR3 is also generated by other DNA sequences in the sample. V and J are TRBV5-6 and TRBJ2-5; 7 bases align to TRBD1. Germline CDR1 SGHDT, CDR2 YYEEEE. V gave up 5 bases and J gave up 2 bases; unmatched junction bases: 6. The CDR3 runs 14 residues. The CDR3 reads CASSQDRKQETQYF. Written as DNA, the CDR3 is TGTGCCAGCAGTCAGGACAGGAAACAAGAGACCCAGTACTTC.

The genes are TRBV7-7 and TRBJ2-2; tentatively, D is TRBD1 (6 bases). CDR3 length: 12 amino acids. Germline loops: CDR1 SSHAT, CDR2 FNYEAQ (reference sequence). Trimming left V 5 bases short and J 6 bases short, with 7 bases between. This chain's CDR3 is CASSQGPGELFF. CDR3 DNA sequence: TGTGCCAGCAGCCAGGGGCCCGGGGAGCTGTTTTTT.

The chain joins TRBV7-2 to TRBJ1-1; 7 bases line up with TRBD1. CDR3 size: 15 residues. Germline loops: CDR1 SGHTA, CDR2 FQGNSA. Germline trimming cut 5 bases from V and 5 bases from J; bases unmatched to any gene: 11. CDR3 in DNA: TGTGCCAGCAGCCCCCCGAGGAGGGGGCCTACTGAAGCTTTCTTT. Protein sequence: CASSPPRRGPTEAFF.

The chain combines TRBV4-1 with TRBJ1-6; D is ambiguous. Trimming took off 4 bases at V and 6 bases at J, with 10 bases between the two ends. The CDR3 runs 14 residues. Germline CDR1 MGHRA, CDR2 YSYEKL. This CDR3 reads CASSPRSLNSPLHF. The CDR3, as DNA: TGCGCCAGCAGCCCTCGGTCTCTTAATTCACCCCTCCACTTT.

The chain links TRBV6-5 to TRBJ2-3; D not certain. The germline V gene encodes CDR1 MNHEY and CDR2 SVGAGI. The CDR3 loop spans 14 amino acids. Trimming removed 0 bases from V and 6 bases from J, with 10 bases in between. The CDR3, as DNA: TGTGCCAGCAGTTACTCTGCGGCGGTCGATACGCAGTATTTT. It encodes CASSYSAAVDTQYF.

The chain is built from TRBV5-1 and TRBJ2-3, with 12 bases fitting TRBD2. Germline lookup yields CDR1 SGHRS and CDR2 YFSETQ. The CDR3 totals 17 residues. J was trimmed by 0 bases and V by 4 bases; bases with no gene match: 6. This CDR3 reads CASSPGTSGSSTDTQYF. CDR3 DNA sequence: TGCGCCAGCAGCCCTGGGACTAGCGGGTCTAGCACAGATACGCAGTATTTT.

The J gene is TRBJ1-2, the V gene TRBV30, with TRBD1 as a possible D gene (5 bases). The CDR3 has 15 amino acids. Germline CDR1 and CDR2: GTSNPN and SVGIG (reference sequence). V dropped 1 base and J dropped 2 bases, with 14 bases sitting between them. Here the CDR3 DNA reads TGTGCCTGGAGTGGGGGGGAAGGGACCAACTATGGCTACACCTTC. Protein product: CAWSGGEGTNYGYTF.

The gene calls are TRBV28 and TRBJ1-5; no definite D call. The CDR3 contains 15 residues. Germline V gives CDR1 MDHEN, CDR2 SYDVKM. V lost 1 base to trimming and J lost 4 bases, with 11 bases between them. This CDR3 is CASSLSGQRNQPQHF. The CDR3 DNA follows: TGTGCCAGCAGTTTATCTGGCCAGCGTAATCAGCCCCAGCATTTT.

CDR3 sequence: CASSNSLGGEKLFF. The CDR3 DNA is TGTGCCAGTAGTAACTCCTTGGGAGGTGAAAAACTGTTTTTT. This chain joins TRBV19 and TRBJ1-4; D is ambiguous. Germline CDR1 is LNHDA and CDR2 is SQIVND (reference sequence). CDR3 length equals 14 residues. V lost 4 bases, J lost 7 bases, and 13 bases lay in between.

This clone was seen only once. The chain uses TRBV7-2 and TRBJ2-7; D perhaps matches TRBD1 (6 bases). Germline V gene data show CDR1 as SGHTA and CDR2 as FQGNSA. The CDR3 sequence is 15 residues long. V was cut by 2 bases and J by 1 base, with 12 bases left in between. CDR3 DNA sequence: TGTGCCAGCAGCTTACGGCAGGGGAGTTCCTACGAGCAGTACTTC. It yields the protein CASSLRQGSSYEQYF.

The V gene is TRBV4-2, the J gene TRBJ2-5; D gene unclear. The ends were cut back, 5 bases at V and 2 bases at J, with 18 bases in the middle. The CDR3 sequence is 16 residues long. Germline V lookup: CDR1 LGHNA, CDR2 YNFKEQ. CDR3 bases: TGTGCCAGCAGCTCAAGCGATAGTGGCGTTCAAGAGACCCAGTACTTC. As protein: CASSSSDSGVQETQYF.

The J gene is TRBJ1-5, the V gene TRBV9, with a possible D match to TRBD1 (6 bases). CDR1 is SGDLS and CDR2 is YYNGEE in the germline V gene. CDR3 length: 15 residues. Trimming pared 0 bases from V and 8 bases from J, leaving 15 bases between. The CDR3 DNA reads as TGTGCCAGCAGCGTAGATGGCAGGGGTGAAGAGCCCCAGCATTTT. Its translation is CASSVDGRGEEPQHF.

The gene calls are TRBV7-2 and TRBJ2-1, with TRBD2 as a possible D gene (6 bases). Germline lookup yields CDR1 SGHTA and CDR2 FQGNSA. The CDR3 sequence is 15 residues long. V shed 1 base and J shed 3 bases, with 10 bases lying between them. In DNA form, the CDR3 reads TGTGCCAGCAGCTTAGTAGCCGGGGGCTACAATGAGCAGTTCTTC. Translated, it gives CASSLVAGGYNEQFF.